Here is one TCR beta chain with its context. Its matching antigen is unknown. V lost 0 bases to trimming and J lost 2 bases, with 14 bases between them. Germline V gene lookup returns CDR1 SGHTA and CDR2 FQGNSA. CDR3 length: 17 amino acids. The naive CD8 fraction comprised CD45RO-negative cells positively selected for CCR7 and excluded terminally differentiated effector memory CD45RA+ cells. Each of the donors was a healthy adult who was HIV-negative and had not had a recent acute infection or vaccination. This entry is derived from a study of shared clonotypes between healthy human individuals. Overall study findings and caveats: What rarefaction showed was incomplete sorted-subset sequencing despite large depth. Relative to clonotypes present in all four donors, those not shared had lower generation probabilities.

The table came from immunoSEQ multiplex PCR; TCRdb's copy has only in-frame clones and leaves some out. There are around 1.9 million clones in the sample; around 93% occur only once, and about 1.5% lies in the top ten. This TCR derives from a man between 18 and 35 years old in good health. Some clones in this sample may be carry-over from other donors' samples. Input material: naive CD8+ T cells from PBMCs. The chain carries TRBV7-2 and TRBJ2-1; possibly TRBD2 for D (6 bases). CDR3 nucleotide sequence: TGTGCCAGCAGCTTAGCCGGGGGAGAGGGGACCTACAATGAGCAGTTCTTC. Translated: CASSLAGGEGTYNEQFF.